Detailed here is one TCR beta chain. As yet, its antigen is unknown. What was sequenced were expressed TCRB transcripts, since all of the isolated RNA had been reverse transcribed. The data were produced by immunoSEQ multiplex PCR, yet TCRdb's version contains in-frame clones alone and is incomplete. In the table there are fewer than 250,000 clones, 13% to 15% of which are singletons. The record originates from a study of beta chain features in type 1 diabetes. Study conclusions and caveats: Type 1 diabetes patients had VDJ junctions that carried fewer insertions and more deletions. Sequencing from cDNA could over-represent high-TCR-expressing cells.

CD45RO/CCR7/CD25/CD127/CD95/CD27 sorting isolated CD4+ naive, central memory, regulatory and stem cell-like memory cells. The CDR3 loop spans 15 amino acids. V lost 6 bases, J lost 4 bases, and 4 bases stayed unmatched. Germline V gene sequence: CDR1 MNHNY, CDR2 SVGAGI (reference sequence). Sequenced sample: naive CD4+ T cells from blood. This TCR derives from a woman in her thirties or forties in good health. This chain links TRBV6-6 with TRBJ1-4; 11 nucleotides line up with TRBD1. CDR3 sequence: CASRDRGQVNEKLFF. In DNA form, the CDR3 reads TGTGCCAGCAGGGACAGGGGGCAGGTTAATGAAAAACTGTTTTTT.